This T cell receptor beta chain was observed in a study of blood T cell repertoires in COVID-19. Overall study: The samples span acute and convalescent COVID-19 from the United States, Italy and Spain. T cells, B-cell-depleted T cells, or PBMCs provided the cDNA or gDNA that served as material.

Germline V gene sequence: CDR1 LNHDA, CDR2 SQIVND (reference sequence). This CDR3 comprises 15 residues. Trimming took 7 bases from V and 2 from J; bases not matched to a gene: 7. Authors' data handling: Nucleated cell number was recorded as an estimate derived from reference gene primer amplification. Here immunoSEQ multiplex PCR was the method, and the copy in TCRdb shows in-frame clones only, minus some. V and J calls and clone size come straight from that table; D and trimming were deduced from the DNA. Of about 70,000 clones listed, around 80% were seen once; the top ten hold 15% to 19%. The receptor's source is a man older than 75 with acute or convalescent COVID-19. The sequenced sample consisted of peripheral blood. The V and J genes are TRBV19 and TRBJ1-2; TRBD1 matches 10 bases. The CDR3 region is CASTPGGQGNYGYTF. CDR3 nucleotides: TGTGCCAGTACTCCGGGGGGACAGGGGAACTATGGCTACACCTTC.